The entry below describes one TCR beta chain. The CDR3 covers 13 residues. Germline-derived CDR1 and CDR2 are MNHEY and SMNVEV (reference sequence). V was shortened by 6 bases and J by 4 bases, with 10 bases between the two germline ends. The protocol was immunoSEQ multiplex PCR, while the TCRdb copy is restricted to in-frame clones and leaves out a portion. In the table there are 550,000 to 600,000 clones, about 98% of which are singletons. This specimen comes from a study of shared clonotypes between healthy human individuals. The naive CD8 fraction comprised CD45RO-negative cells positively selected for CCR7 and excluded terminally differentiated effector memory CD45RA+ cells.

The sample taken for sequencing was naive CD8+ T cells sorted from blood. The V and J genes are TRBV27 and TRBJ1-5; D gene ambiguous. The receptor was derived from a man aged 25 to 40 in good health. CDR3 bases: TGTGCCAGCAGAGTCACGGAGAATCAGCCCCAGCATTTT. Translation gives CASRVTENQPQHF.